These 27 T cell receptor beta chains were sequenced from one sample in a study of B cell selection in AIRE deficiency. Generated by immunoSEQ multiplex PCR, the TCRdb table keeps only in-frame clones and is missing some. Seen here are tens of thousands of clones, roughly 97% observed once, and the top ten hold over 0.2%. Conventional CD4 T cells were sorted as CD4+CD127+ cells. The sequencing sample was made of CD4+CD127+ conventional T cells sorted from PBMCs. All receptors come from a human donor in good health.

This clone has only one observation. CDR3 in amino acids: CASRLQTGANYGYTF. As DNA, the CDR3 is TGTGCAAGTCGCCTCCAGACAGGGGCAAACTATGGCTACACCTTC. The chain links TRBV12-2 to TRBJ1-2; the table assigns TRBD1, which was not confirmed against the DNA. TRBV12-2 is listed as a pseudogene. There are 15 residues in the CDR3.

V gene TRBV7-2 combines with J gene TRBJ2-3, with D tentatively TRBD1 (5 bases). V lost 2 bases, J lost 5 bases, and 14 bases lay in between. Germline lookup yields CDR1 SGHTA and CDR2 FQGNSA. This CDR3 comprises 15 residues. The CDR3 DNA follows: TGTGCCAGCAGCTTATCCCCCGAAAGGGGAGATACGCAGTATTTT. Its translation: CASSLSPERGDTQYF.

This sequence joins TRBV5-1 and TRBJ1-2; TRBD1 agrees at 7 bases. Trimming removed 1 base from V and 2 bases from J; junction bases left unmatched: 2. Per germline, CDR1 SGHRS and CDR2 YFSETQ. This CDR3 comprises 14 residues. In nucleotides, the CDR3 is TGCGCCAGCAGCTTGACAGGGGACAACTATGGCTACACCTTC. It encodes CASSLTGDNYGYTF.

V usage is TRBV2 and J usage is TRBJ1-6, with TRBD1 matching 7 bases. Trimming removed 5 bases from V and 0 bases from J; junction bases left unmatched: 7. Germline V gene sequence: CDR1 SNHLY, CDR2 FYNNEI. This CDR3 region has 17 residues. CDR3 coding DNA: TGTGCCAGCAGTCCCGCCAGGGGGACCTCCTATAATTCACCCCTCCACTTT. This translates into CASSPARGTSYNSPLHF. The whole variable domain, remainder taken from reference TRBV2 and TRBJ1-6, is EPEVTQTPSHQVTQMGQEVILRCVPISNHLYFYWYRQILGQKVEFLVSFYNNEISEKSEIFDDQFSVERPDGSNFTLKIRSTKLEDSAMYFCASSPARGTSYNSPLHFGNGTRLTVT.

The chain is built from TRBV27 and TRBJ2-1, with TRBD1 identical over 8 bases. The CDR3 runs 16 residues. Germline V gene lookup returns CDR1 MNHEY and CDR2 SMNVEV (reference sequence). V shed 1 base and J 3 bases; nucleotides not matched to a gene: 5. The CDR3 bases are TGTGCCAGCAGTTTATGGGCGGACAGGGACTACAATGAGCAGTTCTTC. It encodes CASSLWADRDYNEQFF.

The chain uses TRBV2 and TRBJ2-1, with D unresolved. Trimming stripped 1 base from V and 8 bases from J, with 12 bases between. The germline gives CDR1 SNHLY, CDR2 FYNNEI. The CDR3 loop spans 14 amino acids. In DNA form, the CDR3 reads TGTGCCAGCAGTGAAGTCAGGACCTCCTATGAGCAGTTCTTC. Translation gives CASSEVRTSYEQFF. Full variable domain (rest looked up from reference TRBV2 and TRBJ2-1): EPEVTQTPSHQVTQMGQEVILRCVPISNHLYFYWYRQILGQKVEFLVSFYNNEISEKSEIFDDQFSVERPDGSNFTLKIRSTKLEDSAMYFCASSEVRTSYEQFFGPGTRLTVL.

J is TRBJ2-7 and V is TRBV6-1; D is ambiguous. V lost 2 bases, J lost 5 bases, and 10 bases lay in between. Germline assignment: CDR1 MNHNS and CDR2 SASEGT. This CDR3 spans 13 amino acids. CDR3 residues: CASSENTYNEQYF. CDR3 coding DNA: TGTGCCAGCAGTGAAAACACTTATAACGAGCAGTACTTC.

The chain carries TRBV6-5 and TRBJ1-1; no clear D. CDR1 and CDR2 (germline): MNHEY, SVGAGI. V dropped 2 bases and J dropped 4 bases, with 8 bases sitting between them. The CDR3 consists of 13 residues. CDR3: CASSYRDGTEAFF. CDR3 bases: TGTGCCAGCAGTTACAGGGATGGCACTGAAGCTTTCTTT.

This chain connects TRBV2 to TRBJ2-1; no definite D call. The CDR3 covers 14 residues. CDR1 is SNHLY, CDR2 FYNNEI, per germline. V was pared by 6 bases and J by 0 bases, with 9 bases between. The DNA for the CDR3 is TGTGCCAGCAGCGGTAGGAGCTCCTACAATGAGCAGTTCTTC. Encoded protein: CASSGRSSYNEQFF.

The chain combines TRBV5-1 with TRBJ1-3; D is ambiguous. Trimming pared 0 bases from V and 4 bases from J, leaving 5 bases between. Germline CDR1 SGHRS, CDR2 YFSETQ. The CDR3 length is 13 residues. DNA of the CDR3: TGCGCCAGCAGCTTGGGATACGGAAACACCATATATTTT. Protein: CASSLGYGNTIYF.

In nucleotides, the CDR3 is TGTGCCAGCAGGGGGCTTTACTCCTACGAGCAGTACTTC. This translates into CASRGLYSYEQYF. V is TRBV28 and J is TRBJ2-7, with TRBD1 as a possible D gene (5 bases). The CDR3 is 13 residues long. The V end was cut by 6 bases, the J end by 0 bases, with 9 bases between. Germline values: CDR1 MDHEN, CDR2 SYDVKM.

This clone showed up just once. The chain has TRBV5-5 and TRBJ2-6; D remains unclear. V was shortened by 4 bases and J by 0 bases, with 14 bases between the two germline ends. The CDR3 is 17 amino acids. CDR1 and CDR2 from the germline V gene are SGHKS and YYEKEE (reference sequence). CDR3 nucleotides: TGTGCCAGCAGCCCAGGCGGCGCCCGCTCTGGGGCCAACGTCCTGACTTTC. Protein product: CASSPGGARSGANVLTF.

This rearrangement joins TRBV28 to TRBJ1-4, with D uncertain. V gave up 6 bases and J gave up 5 bases, with 13 bases separating them. Germline-derived CDR1 and CDR2 are MDHEN and SYDVKM. The CDR3 is 14 amino acids. The CDR3 DNA follows: TGTGCCAGCAGCCTGGGTAGGGTGAATGAAAAACTGTTTTTT. This codes for CASSLGRVNEKLFF.

This chain uses TRBV11-2 with TRBJ2-7; 10 bases align to TRBD1. Germline CDR1 SGHAT, CDR2 FQNNGV. The CDR3 has 17 amino acids. Trimming removed 5 bases from V and 6 bases from J; junction bases left unmatched: 16. DNA of the CDR3: TGTGCCAGCAGCCAAGGTCCCCGCTGGGACAGGGGACGCGAGCAGTACTTC. Translating it yields CASSQGPRWDRGREQYF.

The chain is built from TRBV7-1 and TRBJ2-2, with 8 bases matching TRBD2. TRBV7-1 is sorted into the ORF group, with uncertain function. The CDR3 consists of 14 residues. The junction had 5 bases not matched to a gene; V was cut back by 4 bases and J by 7 bases. The CDR3 region is CASSLAGRIGELFF. In DNA, the CDR3 is TGTGCCAGCAGCTTAGCGGGGAGAATCGGGGAGCTGTTTTTT.

V is TRBV11-3 and J is TRBJ2-7, with TRBD2 matching over 8 bases. The V gene end was trimmed by 5 bases and the J gene end by 5 bases; junction bases not matched to a gene: 11. In germline, CDR1 is SGHNT, CDR2 YENEEA. The CDR3 runs to 15 residues. CDR3 nucleotide sequence: TGTGCCAGCAGCCTCAGCAGCGGGAGTTTCAACGAGCAGTACTTC. It specifies CASSLSSGSFNEQYF.

The chain carries TRBV4-2 and TRBJ2-3; D gene unclear. V was shortened by 1 base and J by 2 bases, with 1 base between the two germline ends. CDR3 length: 12 amino acids. CDR1 LGHNA and CDR2 YNFKEQ come from the germline V gene. The CDR3 region is CASSQVTDTQYF. Written as DNA, the CDR3 is TGTGCCAGCAGCCAAGTCACAGATACGCAGTATTTT.

The chain carries TRBV19 and TRBJ2-7; D perhaps matches TRBD1 (5 bases). The CDR3 contains 13 residues. V lost 9 bases and J 0 bases, leaving 12 bases between the germline ends. Germline V gives CDR1 LNHDA, CDR2 SQIVND (reference sequence). The CDR3 DNA sequence: TGTGCCAGCTTGGACATTACCTCCTACGAGCAGTACTTC. Translating gives CASLDITSYEQYF.

The chain is built from TRBV5-3 and TRBJ1-2; D is ambiguous. TRBV5-3 has ORF status, its function being uncertain. V lost 8 bases, J lost 2 bases, and 10 bases lay in between. The CDR3 runs 12 residues. CDR3 amino acids: CASSPDNYGYTF. CDR3 DNA sequence: TGTGCCAGCAGCCCAGACAACTATGGCTACACCTTC.

This chain joins TRBV28 and TRBJ1-2, with 9 bases lining up with TRBD1. CDR3 length equals 14 residues. V trimming: 8 bases; J trimming: 2 bases; junction bases outside the gene matches: 6. The germline V gene encodes CDR1 MDHEN and CDR2 SYDVKM. The CDR3 reads CASVQGQGNYGYTF. The CDR3 coding sequence is TGTGCCAGCGTCCAGGGACAGGGCAACTATGGCTACACCTTC.

The chain carries TRBV4-2 and TRBJ2-2; TRBD2 might be the D (6 bases). The germline V gene has CDR1 LGHNA and CDR2 YNFKEQ. The CDR3 extends over 15 amino acids. Between the trimmed V and J ends, which lost 0 bases and 6 bases, there was a span of 11 bases. In DNA form, the CDR3 reads TGTGCCAGCAGCCAAGAACCGGGACTGGCCGGGGAGCTGTTTTTT. Amino acid sequence: CASSQEPGLAGELFF.

This chain uses TRBV18 with TRBJ1-5, with TRBD1 as a possible D gene (5 bases). The V and J ends lost 3 bases and 6 bases respectively, with 12 bases between them. The CDR3 sequence is 14 residues long. CDR1 and CDR2 (germline): KGHSH, LQKENI. For the CDR3, the DNA is TGTGCCAGCTCACCCTCGGGCAGGGCTCAGCCCCAGCATTTT. Translated: CASSPSGRAQPQHF.

Concerning this clone: Germline and junction disagree at one end, which may indicate a read error. Other DNA sequences in the same sample also yield this CDR3. The chain links TRBV5-6 to TRBJ2-5; no clear D. The CDR3 is 11 residues long. Germline V gives CDR1 SGHDT, CDR2 YYEEEE. The CDR3 DNA sequence: TGCGCCAGCAGCTCCTGGGAGACCCAGTACTTC. It specifies CASSSWETQYF.

The chain recombines TRBV7-8 with TRBJ2-7, with 9 nucleotides matching TRBD2. Germline V gene data show CDR1 as SGHVS and CDR2 as FQNEAQ. This CDR3 contains 17 residues. Trimming took 0 bases from V and 0 from J; bases not matched to a gene: 6. The CDR3 DNA reads TGTGCCAGCAGCTTAGCGGGGAGCGGGAGGACCTCCTACGAGCAGTACTTC. Translation: CASSLAGSGRTSYEQYF. Variable domain in full (rest from reference TRBV7-8 and TRBJ2-7): GAGVSQSPRYKVAKRGQDVALRCDPISGHVSLFWYQQALGQGPEFLTYFQNEAQLDKSGLPSDRFFAERPEGSVSTLKIQRTQQEDSAVYLCASSLAGSGRTSYEQYFGPGTRLTVT.

V usage is TRBV9 and J usage is TRBJ1-3, with D perhaps TRBD1 (5 bases). Trimming stripped 4 bases from V and 0 bases from J, with 8 bases between. The germline CDR1 and CDR2 sequences are SGDLS and YYNGEE. CDR3 length: 14 residues. CDR3 amino acids: CASSSGLSGNTIYF. The DNA of the CDR3 is TGTGCCAGCAGCTCAGGGCTCTCTGGAAACACCATATATTTT.

This chain links TRBV7-7 with TRBJ2-2, with 13 bases lining up with TRBD2. Trimming removed 5 bases from V and 4 bases from J; junction bases left unmatched: 10. The CDR3 is made up of 18 amino acids. The V gene's germline CDR1 is SSHAT and CDR2 FNYEAQ (reference sequence). CDR3 coding DNA: TGTGCCAGCAGCCCTATGATCTGGACTAGCGGGAGCACCGGGGAGCTGTTTTTT. It is translated as CASSPMIWTSGSTGELFF.

This rearrangement joins TRBV2 to TRBJ2-3; no definite D call. The germline V gene encodes CDR1 SNHLY and CDR2 FYNNEI. There are 12 residues in the CDR3. Trimming pared 9 bases from V and 1 base from J, leaving 8 bases between. CDR3 DNA: TGTGCCAGTTCCTGGGGCACAGATACGCAGTATTTT. It translates to CASSWGTDTQYF.